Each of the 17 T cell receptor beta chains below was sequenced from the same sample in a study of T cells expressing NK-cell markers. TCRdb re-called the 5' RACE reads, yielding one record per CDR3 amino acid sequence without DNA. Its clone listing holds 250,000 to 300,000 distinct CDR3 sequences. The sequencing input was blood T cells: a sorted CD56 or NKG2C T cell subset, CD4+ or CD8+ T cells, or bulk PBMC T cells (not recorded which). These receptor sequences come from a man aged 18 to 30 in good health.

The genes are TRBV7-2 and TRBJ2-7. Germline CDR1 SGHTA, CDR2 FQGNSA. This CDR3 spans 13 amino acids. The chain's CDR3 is CASSPVTGYEQYF.

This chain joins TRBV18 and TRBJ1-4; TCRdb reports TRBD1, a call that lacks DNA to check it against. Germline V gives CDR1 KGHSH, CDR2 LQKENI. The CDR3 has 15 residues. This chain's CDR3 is CASSGQATTNEKLFF.

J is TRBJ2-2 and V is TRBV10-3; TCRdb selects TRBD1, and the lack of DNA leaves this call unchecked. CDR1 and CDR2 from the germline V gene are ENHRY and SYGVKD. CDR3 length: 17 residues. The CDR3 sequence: CAISPDRGPSNTGELFF.

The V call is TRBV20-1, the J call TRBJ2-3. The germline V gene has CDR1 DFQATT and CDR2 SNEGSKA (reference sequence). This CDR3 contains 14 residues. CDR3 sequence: CSARPPTSTDTQYF.

The CDR3 is CASSSLGGLGYNEQFF. The chain couples TRBV12-3 or TRBV12-4 to TRBJ2-1; TCRdb lists TRBD2, though no DNA is available to test this call. This CDR3 spans 16 amino acids.

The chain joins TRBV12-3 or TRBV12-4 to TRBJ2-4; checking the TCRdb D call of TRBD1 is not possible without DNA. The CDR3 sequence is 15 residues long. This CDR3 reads CASRLNGGDSNIQYF.

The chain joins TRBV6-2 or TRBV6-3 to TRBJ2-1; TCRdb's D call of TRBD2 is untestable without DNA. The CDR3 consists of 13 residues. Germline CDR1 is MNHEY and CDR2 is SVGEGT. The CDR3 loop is CASSYWVGAGGFF.

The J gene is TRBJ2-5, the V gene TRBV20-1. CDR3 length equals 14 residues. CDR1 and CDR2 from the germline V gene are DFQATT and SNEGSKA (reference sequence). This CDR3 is CSAPQNVAQETQYF.

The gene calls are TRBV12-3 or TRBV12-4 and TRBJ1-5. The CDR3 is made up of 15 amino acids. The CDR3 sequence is CASSLGGQRDQPQHF.

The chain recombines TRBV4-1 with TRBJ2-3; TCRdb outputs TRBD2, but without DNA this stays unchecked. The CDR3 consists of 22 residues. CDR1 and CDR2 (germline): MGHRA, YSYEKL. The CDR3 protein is CASSQDRPAGGLAGDSTDTQYF.

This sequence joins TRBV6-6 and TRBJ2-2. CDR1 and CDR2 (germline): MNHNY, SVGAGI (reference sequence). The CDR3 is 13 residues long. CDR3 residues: CASKTDGTGELFF.

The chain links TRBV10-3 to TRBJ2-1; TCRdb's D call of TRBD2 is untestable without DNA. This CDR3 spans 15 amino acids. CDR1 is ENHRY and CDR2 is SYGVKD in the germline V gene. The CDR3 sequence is CAISERRERSNEQFF.

The CDR3: CATSDPPAYEQYF. The V gene is TRBV24-1, the J gene TRBJ2-7; TCRdb lists TRBD2, though no DNA is available to test this call. Germline values: CDR1 KGHDR, CDR2 SFDVKD. The CDR3 contains 13 residues.

The CDR3 loop is CASGKDHSYEQYF. The gene calls are TRBV4-3 and TRBJ2-7. Germline V gives CDR1 LGHNA, CDR2 YSLEER. The CDR3 sequence is 13 residues long.

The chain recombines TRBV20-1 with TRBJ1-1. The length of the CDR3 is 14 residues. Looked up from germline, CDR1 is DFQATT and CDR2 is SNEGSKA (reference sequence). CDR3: CSAKTGSISTEAFF.

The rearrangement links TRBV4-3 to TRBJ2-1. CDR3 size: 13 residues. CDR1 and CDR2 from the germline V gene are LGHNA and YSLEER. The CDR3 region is CASSPYRPDEQFF.

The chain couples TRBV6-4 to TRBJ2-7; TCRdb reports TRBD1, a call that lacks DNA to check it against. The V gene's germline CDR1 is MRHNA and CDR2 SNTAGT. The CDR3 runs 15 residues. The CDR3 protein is CASSDFGQGAYEQYF.